A selection of T cell receptor beta chains follows, all from one sample in a study of blood T cell repertoires in COVID-19. Assay: immunoSEQ multiplex PCR; the TCRdb copy retains only in-frame clones and omits some. The table has about 170,000 clones, about 91% seen once. The sequenced material came from PBMCs or T cells enriched from blood (not recorded which). The source is a woman younger than 30 who had recovered from COVID-19. CDR3s include the opening cysteine and the closing phenylalanine or tryptophan. The D gene is left open where the match is weak. Clone size, where shown, is once, few, many, or a class for clones that have expanded.

d_call	v_call	clone_size	j_call	cdr3_aa	cdr3_nt
TRBD1	TRBV2	.	TRBJ1-2	CASRTGTDGYTF	TGTGCCAGCAGGACAGGGACTGATGGCTACACCTTC
.	TRBV10-3	.	TRBJ2-1	CAISESPIAREGRWDEQFF	TGTGCCATCAGTGAGTCTCCGATTGCTAGAGAGGGCCGTTGGGATGAGCAGTTCTTC
TRBD2	TRBV5-4	.	TRBJ2-3	CASSLSSSGGDTQYF	TGTGCCAGCAGCCTATCCTCTAGCGGCGGGGATACGCAGTATTTT
TRBD1	TRBV19	.	TRBJ1-2	CASSRGITSHGYTF	TGTGCCAGTAGCAGGGGGATCACGTCGCATGGCTACACCTTC
TRBD2	TRBV4-1	once	TRBJ2-7	CASSQRTSGSYEQYF	TGCGCCAGCAGCCAACGGACTAGCGGCTCCTACGAGCAGTACTTC
TRBD2	TRBV29-1	.	TRBJ2-3	CSVAQLADSTDTQYF	TGCAGCGTTGCCCAACTAGCGGATAGCACAGATACGCAGTATTTT
.	TRBV19	once	TRBJ1-5	CASSMWAPGKEPQHF	TGTGCCAGTAGTATGTGGGCCCCCGGCAAGGAGCCCCAGCATTTT
.	TRBV6-1	.	TRBJ1-4	CASSGGTFWGREKLFF	TGTGCCAGCAGTGGCGGGACTTTTTGGGGTCGGGAAAAACTGTTTTTT
TRBD1	TRBV2	.	TRBJ2-7	CASSGAGGDEQYF	TGTGCCAGCAGTGGGGCAGGGGGCGACGAGCAGTACTTC
TRBD2	TRBV18	.	TRBJ2-5	CASSPPGGLAGAETQYF	TGTGCCAGCTCACCGCCGGGGGGACTAGCGGGAGCAGAGACCCAGTACTTC
.	TRBV5-1	.	TRBJ2-5	CASRLGVGKETQYF	TGCGCCAGCAGACTCGGGGTGGGGAAAGAGACCCAGTACTTC
TRBD1	TRBV19	.	TRBJ1-5	CASSTTGTGYSNQPQHF	TGTGCCAGTAGTACGACCGGGACAGGTTATAGCAATCAGCCCCAGCATTTT
.	TRBV10-3	.	TRBJ2-7	CAISESTLQFSGEQYF	TGTGCCATCAGTGAGTCGACTCTTCAATTCTCAGGGGAGCAGTACTTC
TRBD2	TRBV12-5	.	TRBJ2-3	CASGLVVAGGTDTQYF	TGTGCTAGTGGTTTGGTAGTAGCGGGAGGAACAGATACGCAGTATTTT
TRBD2	TRBV9	.	TRBJ2-3	CASSTKPSSGMSFADTQYF	TGTGCCAGCAGCACAAAGCCGTCTAGCGGGATGTCTTTCGCAGATACGCAGTATTTT
TRBD1	TRBV2	.	TRBJ2-7	CASSELTGGHEQYF	TGTGCCAGCAGTGAACTGACAGGGGGCCACGAGCAGTACTTC
TRBD2	TRBV5-4	.	TRBJ2-7	CASSLGAGAYEQYF	TGTGCCAGCAGCTTGGGGGCGGGAGCCTACGAGCAGTACTTC